This T cell receptor (beta chain) is from a study of persistence of HIV-infected CD4 T cells. The study, taken as a whole, reports: Degenerate expanded CDR3beta sequences were enriched among CMV- and Gag-responding cells.

In the case of this clone: Its antigen is still unknown.

The CDR3 consists of 16 residues. From germline, CDR1 is KGHSH and CDR2 LQKENI. V was pared by 1 base and J by 6 bases, with 6 bases of the junction left unmatched. Overlapping HIV-1 Gag 15-mer peptides at approximately 1 ug per peptide per mL were used. Memory cells lacking CD40L and CD69 with high CD45RO were sorted. Donors had CD4+ T cell counts above 400 cells/uL and were CMV-seropositive. The immunoSEQ assay was version 4, run in survey mode. Template was genomic DNA at roughly 9.3 ng/uL, with up to about 1 ug used per sample. Libraries were prepared by immunoSEQ multiplex PCR; TCRdb keeps only in-frame clonotypes and omits some of them. The sample includes approximately 65,000 clones, under 80% of them seen just once.

This sequence originates from an adult man with HIV who was CMV-seropositive. V gene TRBV18 combines with J gene TRBJ2-1, with 10 bases aligning to TRBD1. Sequenced here: CD4+ T cells sorted from PBMCs after approximately 19-hour stimulation, sampled from a patient who received antiretroviral therapy. The CDR3 loop is CASSPRIGTGVNEQFF. In nucleotides, the CDR3 is TGTGCCAGCTCACCACGGATCGGGACAGGGGTCAATGAGCAGTTCTTC. The variable domain in full, completed from reference TRBV18 and TRBJ2-1, reads NAGVMQNPRHLVRRRGQEARLRCSPMKGHSHVYWYRQLPEEGLKFMVYLQKENIIDESGMPKERFSAEFPKEGPSILRIQQVVRGDSAAYFCASSPRIGTGVNEQFFGPGTRLTVL.